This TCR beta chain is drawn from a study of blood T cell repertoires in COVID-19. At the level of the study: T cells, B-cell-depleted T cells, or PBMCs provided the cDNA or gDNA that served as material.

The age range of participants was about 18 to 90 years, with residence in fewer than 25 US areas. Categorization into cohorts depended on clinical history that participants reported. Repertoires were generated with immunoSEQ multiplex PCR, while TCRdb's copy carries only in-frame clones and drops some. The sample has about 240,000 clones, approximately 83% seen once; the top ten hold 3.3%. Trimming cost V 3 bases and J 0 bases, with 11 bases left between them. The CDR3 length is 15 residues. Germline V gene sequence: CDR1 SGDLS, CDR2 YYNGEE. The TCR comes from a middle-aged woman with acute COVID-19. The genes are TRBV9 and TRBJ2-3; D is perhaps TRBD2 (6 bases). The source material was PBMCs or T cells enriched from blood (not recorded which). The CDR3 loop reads CASSAFSGSTDTQYF. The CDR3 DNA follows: TGTGCCAGCAGCGCGTTTAGCGGAAGCACAGATACGCAGTATTTT.